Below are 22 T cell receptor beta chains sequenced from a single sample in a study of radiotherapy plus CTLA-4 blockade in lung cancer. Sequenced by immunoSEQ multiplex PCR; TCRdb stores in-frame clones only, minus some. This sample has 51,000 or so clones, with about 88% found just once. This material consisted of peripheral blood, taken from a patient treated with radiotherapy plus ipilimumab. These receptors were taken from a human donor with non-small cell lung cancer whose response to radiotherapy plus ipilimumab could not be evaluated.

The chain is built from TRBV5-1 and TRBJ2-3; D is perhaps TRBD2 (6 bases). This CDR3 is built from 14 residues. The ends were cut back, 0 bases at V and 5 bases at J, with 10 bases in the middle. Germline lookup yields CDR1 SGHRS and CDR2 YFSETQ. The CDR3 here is CASSLVGSLDTQYF. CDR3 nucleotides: TGCGCCAGCAGCTTGGTCGGGAGCTTAGATACGCAGTATTTT.

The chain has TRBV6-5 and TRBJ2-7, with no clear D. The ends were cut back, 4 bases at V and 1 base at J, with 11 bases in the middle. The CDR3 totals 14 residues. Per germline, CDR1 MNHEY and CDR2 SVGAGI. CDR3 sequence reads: CASSSSPGSYEQYF. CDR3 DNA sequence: TGTGCCAGCAGTTCCAGCCCAGGTTCCTACGAGCAGTACTTC.

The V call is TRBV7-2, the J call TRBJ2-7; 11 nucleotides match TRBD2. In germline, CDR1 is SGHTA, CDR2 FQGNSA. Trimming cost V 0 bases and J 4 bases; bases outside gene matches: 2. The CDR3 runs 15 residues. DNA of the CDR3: TGTGCCAGCAGCTTAGCTAGCGGGGGGGAGTACGAGCAGTACTTC. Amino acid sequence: CASSLASGGEYEQYF.

CDR3 bases: TGTGCCAGCAGCTTATTGGGTAGCGGGGTGAACACCGGGGAGCTGTTTTTT. Encoded protein: CASSLLGSGVNTGELFF. This rearrangement joins TRBV7-2 to TRBJ2-2; the match to TRBD2 covers 8 bases. Per germline, CDR1 SGHTA and CDR2 FQGNSA. V gave up 2 bases and J gave up 1 base; unmatched junction bases: 6. This CDR3 has 17 residues.

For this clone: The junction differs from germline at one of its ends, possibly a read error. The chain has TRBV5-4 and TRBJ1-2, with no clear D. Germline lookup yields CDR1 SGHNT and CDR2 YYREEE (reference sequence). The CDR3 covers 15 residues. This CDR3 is CASSQDAQANYGYTF. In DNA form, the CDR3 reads TGCGCCAGCAGCCAAGATGCCCAGGCTAACTATGGCTACACCTTC.

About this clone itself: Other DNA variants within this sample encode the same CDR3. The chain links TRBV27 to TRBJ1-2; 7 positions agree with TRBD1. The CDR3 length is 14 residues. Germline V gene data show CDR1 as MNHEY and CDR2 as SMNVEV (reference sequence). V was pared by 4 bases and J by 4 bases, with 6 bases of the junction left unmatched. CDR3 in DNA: TGTGCCAGCAGTTCCGAGCAGGGGGTCTATGGCTACACCTTC. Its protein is CASSSEQGVYGYTF.

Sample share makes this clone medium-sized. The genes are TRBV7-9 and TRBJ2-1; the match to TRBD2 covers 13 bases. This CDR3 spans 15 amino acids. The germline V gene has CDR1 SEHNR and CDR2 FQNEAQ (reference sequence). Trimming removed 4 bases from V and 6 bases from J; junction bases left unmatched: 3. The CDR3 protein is CASSSWTSGGNEQFF. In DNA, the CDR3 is TGTGCCAGCAGCTCGTGGACTAGCGGGGGCAATGAGCAGTTCTTC.

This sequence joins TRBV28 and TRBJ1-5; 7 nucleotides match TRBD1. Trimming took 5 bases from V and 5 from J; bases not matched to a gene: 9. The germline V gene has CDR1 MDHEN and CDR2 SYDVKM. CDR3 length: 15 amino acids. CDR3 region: CASSLPTGRDQPQHF. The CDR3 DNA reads TGTGCCAGCAGTCTCCCGACAGGGCGAGATCAGCCCCAGCATTTT. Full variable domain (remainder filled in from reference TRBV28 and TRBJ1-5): DVKVTQSSRYLVKRTGEKVFLECVQDMDHENMFWYRQDPGLGLRLIYFSYDVKMKEKGDIPEGYSVSREKKERFSLILESASTNQTSMYLCASSLPTGRDQPQHFGDGTRLSIL.

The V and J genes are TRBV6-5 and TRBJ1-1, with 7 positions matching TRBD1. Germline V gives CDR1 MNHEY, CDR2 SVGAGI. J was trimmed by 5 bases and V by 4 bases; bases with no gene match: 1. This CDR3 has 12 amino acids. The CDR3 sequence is CASSSGGTEAFF. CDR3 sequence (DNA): TGTGCCAGCAGTTCAGGGGGGACTGAAGCTTTCTTT.

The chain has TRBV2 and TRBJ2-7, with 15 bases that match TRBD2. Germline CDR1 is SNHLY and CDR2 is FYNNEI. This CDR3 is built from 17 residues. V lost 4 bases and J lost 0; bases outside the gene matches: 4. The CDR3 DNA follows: TGTGCCAGCAGTGTGGGACTAGCGGGGGGCAGCTCCTACGAGCAGTACTTC. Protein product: CASSVGLAGGSSYEQYF.

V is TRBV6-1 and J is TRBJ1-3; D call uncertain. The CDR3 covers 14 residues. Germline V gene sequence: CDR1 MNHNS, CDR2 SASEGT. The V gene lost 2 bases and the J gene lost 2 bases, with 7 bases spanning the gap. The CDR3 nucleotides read TGTGCCAGCAGTGAAAGCACCCCTGGAAACACCATATATTTT. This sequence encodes CASSESTPGNTIYF.

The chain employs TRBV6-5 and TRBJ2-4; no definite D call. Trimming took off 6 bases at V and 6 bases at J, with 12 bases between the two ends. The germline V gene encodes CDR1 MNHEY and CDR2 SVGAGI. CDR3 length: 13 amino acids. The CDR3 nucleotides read TGTGCCAGCAGCCCCTCGCCCAGAAACATTCAGTACTTC. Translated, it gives CASSPSPRNIQYF.

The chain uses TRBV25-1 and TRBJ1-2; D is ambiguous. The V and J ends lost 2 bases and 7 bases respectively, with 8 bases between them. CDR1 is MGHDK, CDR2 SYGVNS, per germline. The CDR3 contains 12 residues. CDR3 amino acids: CASSESPLGYTF. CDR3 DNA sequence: TGTGCCAGCAGTGAAAGCCCCCTTGGCTACACCTTC.

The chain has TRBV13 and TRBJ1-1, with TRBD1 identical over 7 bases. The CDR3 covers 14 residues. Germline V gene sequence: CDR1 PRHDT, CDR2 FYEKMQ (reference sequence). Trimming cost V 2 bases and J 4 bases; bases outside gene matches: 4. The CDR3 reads CASSLRQGVTEAFF. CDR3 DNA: TGTGCCAGCAGCTTACGGCAGGGGGTCACTGAAGCTTTCTTT.

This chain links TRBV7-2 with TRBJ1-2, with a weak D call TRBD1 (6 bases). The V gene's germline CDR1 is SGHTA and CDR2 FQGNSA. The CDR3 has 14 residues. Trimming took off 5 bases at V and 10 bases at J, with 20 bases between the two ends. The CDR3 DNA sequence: TGTGCCAGCAGCATCGCAGGGGCCCTAATTGACTACACCTTC. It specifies CASSIAGALIDYTF.

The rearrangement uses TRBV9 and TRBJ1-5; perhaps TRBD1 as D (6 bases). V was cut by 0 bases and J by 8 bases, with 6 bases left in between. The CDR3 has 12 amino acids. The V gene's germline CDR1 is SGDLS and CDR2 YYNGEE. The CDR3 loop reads CASSVDREPQHF. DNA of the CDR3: TGTGCCAGCAGCGTAGACAGGGAGCCCCAGCATTTT.

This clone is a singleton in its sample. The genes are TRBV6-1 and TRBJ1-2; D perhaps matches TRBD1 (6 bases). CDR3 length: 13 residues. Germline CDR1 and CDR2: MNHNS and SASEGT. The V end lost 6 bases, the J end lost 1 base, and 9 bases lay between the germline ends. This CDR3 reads CASSPDSNYGYTF. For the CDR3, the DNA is TGTGCCAGCAGCCCGGACAGTAACTATGGCTACACCTTC.

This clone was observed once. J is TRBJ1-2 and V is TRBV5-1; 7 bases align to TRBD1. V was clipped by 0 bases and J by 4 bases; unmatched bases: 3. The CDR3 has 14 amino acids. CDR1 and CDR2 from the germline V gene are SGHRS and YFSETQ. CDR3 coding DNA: TGCGCCAGCAGCTTGGGACAGGGATCCTATGGCTACACCTTC. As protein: CASSLGQGSYGYTF.

CDR3: CASSEGGTGSSNEQYF. The CDR3 bases are TGTGCCAGCAGTGAGGGAGGGACAGGATCTTCTAATGAGCAGTACTTC. This chain uses TRBV6-1 with TRBJ2-7; a weak D match, TRBD1 (8 bases). The CDR3 totals 16 residues. From germline, CDR1 is MNHNS and CDR2 SASEGT. The V and J ends lost 3 bases and 7 bases respectively, with 22 bases between them.

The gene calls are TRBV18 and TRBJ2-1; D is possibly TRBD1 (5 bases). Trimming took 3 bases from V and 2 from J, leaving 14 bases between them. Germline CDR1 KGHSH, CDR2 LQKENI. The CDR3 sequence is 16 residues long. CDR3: CASSPLGAGTYNEQFF. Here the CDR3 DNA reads TGTGCCAGCTCACCCCTAGGGGCAGGTACCTACAATGAGCAGTTCTTC.

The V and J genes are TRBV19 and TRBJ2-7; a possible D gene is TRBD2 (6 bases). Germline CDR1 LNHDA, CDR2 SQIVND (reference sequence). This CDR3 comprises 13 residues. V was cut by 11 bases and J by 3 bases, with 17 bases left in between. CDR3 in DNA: TGTGCCGCGGGGCAAGGACAAGGCTACGAGCAGTACTTC. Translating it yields CAAGQGQGYEQYF.

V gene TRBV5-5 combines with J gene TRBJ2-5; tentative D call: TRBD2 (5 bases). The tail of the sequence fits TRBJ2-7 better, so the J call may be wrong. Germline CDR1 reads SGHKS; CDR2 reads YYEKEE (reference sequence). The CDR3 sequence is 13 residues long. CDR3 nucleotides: TGTGCCAGCAGCTTAGCGGCTTCCTACGAGCAGTACTTC. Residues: CASSLAASYEQYF.